This TCR beta chain is drawn from a study of T-cell memory formation after mild COVID-19. Overall study results and limits: CD4/CD8 balance characterized clones contracting day 15 to 85, and CD4+ skew characterized later expanders. Some clones that responded turned up in pre-infection memory, which suggests that cross-reactive memory joined in.

V lost 4 bases and J 8 bases, leaving 15 bases between the germline ends. This CDR3 is built from 13 residues. In germline, CDR1 is DFQATT, CDR2 SNEGSKA (reference sequence). Constant-segment primers and 5'RACE yielded cDNA libraries for TCR alpha and TCR beta, each carrying sample barcodes and UMIs. Using its own MiXCR run on the 5' RACE reads, TCRdb lists one record per CDR3 protein. The table has roughly 500,000 distinct CDR3 sequences, roughly 20% seen once. This clonotype has a handful of counts. The antigen remains unidentified. The clonotype comes from an adult woman who had mild COVID-19 (a few samples of this study predate the infection). Cell type and time point are not known. J is TRBJ2-1 and V is TRBV20-1, with TRBD2 as a possible D gene (6 bases). The sequenced sample consisted of PBMCs or a T cell subset sorted from them (not recorded which). The CDR3 sequence: CSATHGSLYEQFF. The CDR3 coding sequence is TGCAGTGCTACTCACGGGAGTTTATATGAGCAGTTCTTC.